This T cell receptor beta chain emerged from a study of read filtering for tumor transcriptome and immune sequencing. At least ten counts were recorded for this clonotype. Its antigen is as yet unknown. V shed 3 bases and J 6 bases; nucleotides not matched to a gene: 4. CDR1 DFQATT and CDR2 SNEGSKA come from the germline V gene (reference sequence). CDR3 length: 14 amino acids. This library used roughly 400 ng RNA and molecular barcoded adaptors spanning alpha/delta and beta/gamma chains. TCRdb ran MiXCR on the reads and lists one entry per CDR3 protein. The sample lists roughly 49,000 distinct CDR3 sequences, around 21% seen once, with less than 45% in the top ten. Study-wide results and caveats: Even smaller IR-seq throughput identified most shared clonotypes.

V usage is TRBV20-1 and J usage is TRBJ2-1; 11 bases line up with TRBD2. Sequencing was done on a sample of a population of CD138-negative cells sorted from bone marrow. This TCR was sampled from a donor aged 40 or older with multiple myeloma. This CDR3 reads CSARAGTSGNEQFF. As DNA, the CDR3 is TGCAGTGCTAGGGCCGGGACTAGCGGCAATGAGCAGTTCTTC.